This TCR beta chain was profiled in a study of response to subunit inactivated influenza vaccine. Whole-study results and caveats: T cells newly recruited by each seasonal influenza vaccination are few, the authors suggested.

The CDR3 totals 16 residues. Trimming took 3 bases from V and 5 from J, leaving 20 bases between them. The V gene's germline CDR1 is SGHTA and CDR2 FQGNSA. TCRdb ran MiXCR on the RT-PCR reads and lists one entry per CDR3 protein. In the table there are hundreds of thousands of distinct CDR3 sequences, about 18% of which are singletons. This clonotype occurred a few times. Antigen unknown. The gene calls are TRBV7-2 and TRBJ2-7, with D uncertain. The sequence derives from a man between 50 and 59 years old who received an inactivated influenza vaccine. The sequencing here drew on PBMCs from blood, taken roughly 5 days after vaccination. The CDR3 loop is CASSFNSNWAMNEQYF. CDR3 coding DNA: TGTGCCAGCAGCTTTAACAGTAACTGGGCGATGAACGAGCAGTACTTC.